The 18 T cell receptor beta chains listed next were all sequenced from one sample in a study of cytotoxic CD8 clonotypes in ibrutinib-treated CLL. Produced via immunoSEQ multiplex PCR; TCRdb's table is partial and in-frame only. The sample lists 70,000 to 80,000 clones, around four fifths occurring once. Specimen: PBMCs, collected after 24 months of ibrutinib treatment. These receptors were taken from a human donor with chronic lymphocytic leukemia.

Remarks on this clone: Within the sample, other DNA sequences also encode this same CDR3. The J gene is TRBJ1-3, the V gene TRBV5-1; D is uncertain. The CDR3 loop spans 14 amino acids. From germline, CDR1 is SGHRS and CDR2 YFSETQ. V was cut by 0 bases and J by 2 bases, with 6 bases left in between. The CDR3 here is CASSLDPAGNTIYF. The CDR3 DNA sequence: TGCGCCAGCAGCTTGGACCCTGCTGGAAACACCATATATTTT.

This sequence joins TRBV5-1 and TRBJ2-3; TRBD1 is a possible D gene (8 bases). CDR1 and CDR2 (germline): SGHRS, YFSETQ. CDR3 length: 18 amino acids. V was pared by 4 bases and J by 4 bases, with 25 bases between. The CDR3 sequence is CASSPLGLTGGGADTQYF. The CDR3 region has the DNA TGCGCCAGCAGCCCCCTCGGGCTTACAGGGGGGGGAGCAGATACGCAGTATTTT.

This sequence joins TRBV10-1 and TRBJ2-7, with TRBD1 matching over 9 bases. CDR3 length: 14 amino acids. With V trimmed by 4 bases and J by 5 bases, 6 bases remained unmatched. Germline values: CDR1 WNHNN, CDR2 SYGVQD (reference sequence). CDR3 sequence reads: CASSAGTGQDEQYF. The CDR3 nucleotides are TGCGCCAGCAGTGCCGGGACAGGGCAGGACGAGCAGTACTTC.

By share, this clone counts as medium-sized (0.01 to 0.1%). This rearrangement joins TRBV19 to TRBJ2-7, with D possibly matching TRBD1 (6 bases). V lost 6 bases, J lost 6 bases, and 18 bases lay in between. CDR3 length: 14 amino acids. The germline V gene has CDR1 LNHDA and CDR2 SQIVND (reference sequence). CDR3 region: CASSHLYRAFEQYF. CDR3 bases: TGTGCCAGTAGCCACCTCTACAGGGCTTTCGAGCAGTACTTC. Full variable domain (outside the CDR3, taken from reference TRBV19 and TRBJ2-7): DGGITQSPKYLFRKEGQNVTLSCEQNLNHDAMYWYRQDPGQGLRLIYYSQIVNDFQKGDIAEGYSVSREKKESFPLTVTSAQKNPTAFYLCASSHLYRAFEQYFGPGTRLTVT.

This chain links TRBV9 with TRBJ2-5, with D tentatively TRBD2 (6 bases). CDR3 length: 15 amino acids. Trimming removed 2 bases from V and 3 bases from J, with 14 bases in between. Germline CDR1 SGDLS, CDR2 YYNGEE. In DNA, the CDR3 is TGTGCCAGCAGCGTTTCCCCCGGGAGAGAAGAGACCCAGTACTTC. Protein product: CASSVSPGREETQYF.

The chain has TRBV6-1 and TRBJ2-1, with 7 bases identical to TRBD2. J was trimmed by 9 bases and V by 5 bases; bases with no gene match: 13. Germline-derived CDR1 and CDR2 are MNHNS and SASEGT. The CDR3 is 15 amino acids. For the CDR3, the DNA is TGTGCCAGCAGTTCGGCTAGCGGCCCTACTGGTGAGCAGTTCTTC. Translated, it gives CASSSASGPTGEQFF.

V gene TRBV19 combines with J gene TRBJ2-7; D is uncertain. Trimming cost V 3 bases and J 0 bases, with 9 bases left between them. The germline V gene has CDR1 LNHDA and CDR2 SQIVND (reference sequence). The CDR3 loop spans 14 amino acids. CDR3 region: CASSISYSSYEQYF. The CDR3 DNA is TGTGCCAGTAGTATCAGCTATAGCTCCTACGAGCAGTACTTC. The full variable domain, completed using reference TRBV19 and TRBJ2-7, is DGGITQSPKYLFRKEGQNVTLSCEQNLNHDAMYWYRQDPGQGLRLIYYSQIVNDFQKGDIAEGYSVSREKKESFPLTVTSAQKNPTAFYLCASSISYSSYEQYFGPGTRLTVT.

J is TRBJ2-3 and V is TRBV6-1; D gene uncertain. Germline V gene lookup returns CDR1 MNHNS and CDR2 SASEGT. With 3 bases removed from V and 1 base from J, the gap between germline ends came to 11 bases. The length of the CDR3 is 15 residues. CDR3 protein: CASSDKVRGTDTQYF. In DNA form, the CDR3 reads TGTGCCAGCAGTGACAAGGTGCGAGGCACAGATACGCAGTATTTT.

This chain connects TRBV28 to TRBJ1-2; 8 bases are a match to TRBD1. V trimming: 6 bases; J trimming: 8 bases; junction bases outside the gene matches: 8. CDR3 size: 13 residues. From germline, CDR1 is MDHEN and CDR2 SYDVKM. The CDR3 DNA follows: TGTGCCAGCAGGCCAGGACAGGGCTGGGGCTACACCTTC. Translated, it gives CASRPGQGWGYTF.

This chain uses TRBV25-1 with TRBJ2-1; 14 nucleotides agree with TRBD2. V shed 3 bases and J 8 bases; nucleotides not matched to a gene: 9. Germline V gene data show CDR1 as MGHDK and CDR2 as SYGVNS. CDR3 length: 17 residues. The CDR3 here is CASSEQTSGRGSDEQFF. Written as DNA, the CDR3 is TGTGCCAGCAGTGAGCAGACTAGCGGGAGGGGAAGCGATGAGCAGTTCTTC.

The V and J genes are TRBV19 and TRBJ2-1; 7 bases fit TRBD2. J was trimmed by 8 bases and V by 9 bases; bases with no gene match: 19. The CDR3 has 16 residues. Per the germline V gene, CDR1 is LNHDA and CDR2 is SQIVND (reference sequence). Here the CDR3 reads CASAWGTRLAFDEQFF. For the CDR3, the DNA is TGTGCCAGCGCCTGGGGTACGCGACTAGCATTCGATGAGCAGTTCTTC.

This clone was counted only a few times. The chain is built from TRBV5-4 and TRBJ2-7, with D possibly TRBD2 on 6 matching bases. Germline CDR1 and CDR2: SGHNT and YYREEE (reference sequence). The CDR3 covers 13 residues. Trimming left V 2 bases short and J 6 bases short, with 12 bases between. The CDR3, as DNA: TGTGCCAGCAGCTTATTTAGCGGTTTCGAGCAGTACTTC. It specifies CASSLFSGFEQYF. The complete variable domain, with remaining parts taken from reference TRBV5-4 and TRBJ2-7, reads ETGVTQSPTHLIKTRGQQVTLRCSSQSGHNTVSWYQQALGQGPQFIFQYYREEENGRGNFPPRFSGLQFPNYSSELNVNALELDDSALYLCASSLFSGFEQYFGPGTRLTVT.

This clone was seen a single time. V usage is TRBV28 and J usage is TRBJ2-2, with a weak D call TRBD2 (5 bases). The V end lost 4 bases, the J end lost 7 bases, and 16 bases lay between the germline ends. The germline CDR1 and CDR2 sequences are MDHEN and SYDVKM. This CDR3 region has 15 residues. The CDR3 sequence is CASSSPRGLVGELFF. CDR3 DNA: TGTGCCAGCAGTTCCCCCCGGGGTCTGGTCGGGGAGCTGTTTTTT. Together with reference TRBV28 and TRBJ2-2, the CDR3 gives the full variable domain: DVKVTQSSRYLVKRTGEKVFLECVQDMDHENMFWYRQDPGLGLRLIYFSYDVKMKEKGDIPEGYSVSREKKERFSLILESASTNQTSMYLCASSSPRGLVGELFFGEGSRLTVL.

CDR3 amino acids: CASTSSRTYLDTQYF. The DNA for the CDR3 is TGTGCCAGCACCTCGAGTCGGACTTATCTAGATACGCAGTATTTT. The V gene is TRBV27, the J gene TRBJ2-3; possibly TRBD2 for D (5 bases). V dropped 7 bases and J dropped 5 bases, with 19 bases sitting between them. The germline CDR1 and CDR2 sequences are MNHEY and SMNVEV (reference sequence). The CDR3 is 15 amino acids.

V usage is TRBV28 and J usage is TRBJ2-1; the D gene is possibly TRBD2 (7 bases). The germline V gene encodes CDR1 MDHEN and CDR2 SYDVKM. V lost 6 bases to trimming and J lost 8 bases, with 17 bases between them. CDR3 size: 14 residues. The CDR3: CASSSLGGPDEQFF. In DNA, the CDR3 is TGTGCCAGCAGCTCTCTGGGGGGGCCTGATGAGCAGTTCTTC.

This clone showed up just a few times. This chain connects TRBV19 to TRBJ2-7, with a possible D match to TRBD1 (5 bases). The CDR3 contains 14 residues. The V end lost 3 bases, the J end lost 2 bases, and 11 bases lay between the germline ends. Germline V gives CDR1 LNHDA, CDR2 SQIVND (reference sequence). DNA for the CDR3: TGTGCCAGTAGTATGCAGGGTAGGGCCTACGAGCAGTACTTC. Translating gives CASSMQGRAYEQYF.

V is TRBV2 and J is TRBJ2-3; D might be TRBD1 (6 bases). V lost 5 bases and J 2 bases, leaving 8 bases between the germline ends. The CDR3 runs 13 residues. The germline CDR1 and CDR2 sequences are SNHLY and FYNNEI. CDR3 in amino acids: CASSRDNTDTQYF. CDR3 nucleotide sequence: TGTGCCAGCAGTAGGGACAACACAGATACGCAGTATTTT.

The genes are TRBV5-4 and TRBJ2-1; a possible D gene is TRBD2 (5 bases). CDR3 size: 13 residues. Trimming left V 2 bases short and J 10 bases short, with 13 bases between. Germline V gene lookup returns CDR1 SGHNT and CDR2 YYREEE (reference sequence). Here the CDR3 reads CASSFVATEEQFF. In DNA form, the CDR3 reads TGTGCCAGCAGCTTCGTAGCGACTGAGGAGCAGTTCTTC.